The entry below describes one T cell receptor beta chain. The antigen is undetermined. This sample stems from a study of blood T cells in healthy people across ages. A second PCR of about 7 to 12 cycles used a sample-barcoded 5' primer and a J-beta primer mix. Each cDNA was tagged by a template-switch adaptor containing 12 random nucleotides. TCRdb reanalysed the 5' RACE reads using MiXCR and keeps one entry per CDR3 protein. This table holds 1.5 million or so distinct CDR3 sequences, around two fifths found once. Study-level points and caveats: Long-lived and aged donors differed, with more naive CD4+ cells and higher diversity in the long-lived.

The receptor was isolated from a woman aged 18-35 years in good health. Sequenced material: blood.

In nucleotides, the CDR3 is TGCGCCAGCAGCCAAAGCGGGGGCTTCTCCTACGAGCAGTACTTC. Protein product: CASSQSGGFSYEQYF. The chain has TRBV4-1 and TRBJ2-7; the match to TRBD2 covers 8 bases. The CDR3 extends over 15 amino acids. V lost 2 bases to trimming and J lost 0 bases; unmatched junction nucleotides: 3. Looked up from germline, CDR1 is MGHRA and CDR2 is YSYEKL.